Listed below are T cell receptor beta chains from one sample, sequenced in a study of CD8 T cells in Susac syndrome. TCRdb re-derived calls from the immunoSEQ multiplex PCR reads in MiXCR, one entry per CDR3 protein. Of some 150,000 distinct CDR3 sequences in the sample, around 96% were seen once. Sequenced input: CD8+ T cells from PBMCs. All receptors come from a human donor with multiple sclerosis. Each CDR3 is given with its conserved first and last residue. D genes are given only for firm matches. The size entry is marked missing in some rows and otherwise reads once, few, many or a size class.

clone_size j_call v_call d_call cdr3_nt cdr3_aa
. TRBJ2-5 TRBV20-1 . TGCAGTGCTAGCAGTCCCGTGACGGAGACCCAGTACTTC CSASSPVTETQYF
. TRBJ1-1 TRBV9 . TGTGCCAGCAGCGTAGGAGGGTCCATGAACACTGAAGCTTTCTTT CASSVGGSMNTEAFF
. TRBJ2-4 TRBV4-1 . TGCGCCAGCAGCACCTCCGGGGACCGTGCCAAAAACATTCAGTACTTC CASSTSGDRAKNIQYF
few TRBJ1-5 TRBV9 . TGTGCCAGCAGCGTTGGTAGCAATCAGCCCCAGCATTTT CASSVGSNQPQHF
once TRBJ1-4 TRBV25-1 . TGTGCCAGCAGGGGGGTGTGGAGAAAACTGTTTTTT CASRGVWRKLFF
. TRBJ1-6 TRBV7-9 . TGTGCCAGCAGCAGCCGGACAGAGACTAATTCACCCCTCCACTTT CASSSRTETNSPLHF
. TRBJ1-6 TRBV3-1 . TGTGCCAGCAGCCAAGATACGGCAGAGGGGACCCTCCACTTT CASSQDTAEGTLHF
. TRBJ2-4 TRBV27 TRBD2 TGTGCCAGCAGTTTAAGCGGGGGGGCCTTAAACATTCAGTACTTC CASSLSGGALNIQYF
. TRBJ1-1 TRBV29-1 TRBD1 TGCAGCGTTGATCGACCCCGGACAGGGGCCGAAGCTTTCTTT CSVDRPRTGAEAFF
. TRBJ1-2 TRBV16 . TGTGCCAGCAGCTCATCTTATGGCTACACCTTC CASSSSYGYTF
. TRBJ1-5 TRBV30 TRBD1 TGTGCCTGGGCGGACAGGGGGCCTCAGCCCCAGCATTTT CAWADRGPQPQHF
once TRBJ2-7 TRBV2 TRBD1 TGTGCCAGCACGGAAGGCCCGGGACAGTCCTCCTACGAGCAGTACTTC CASTEGPGQSSYEQYF
. TRBJ2-3 TRBV20-1 TRBD2 TGCAGTGCTAGACTAGCGGGGGCAGATACGCAGTATTTT CSARLAGADTQYF
. TRBJ2-7 TRBV14 TRBD1 TGTGCCAGCAGCCCGGGACAGGGGGTCTACGAGCAGTACTTC CASSPGQGVYEQYF
. TRBJ2-7 TRBV13 . TGTGCCAGCAGCTTAGTGAGCGATAGCTCCTACGAGCAGTACTTC CASSLVSDSSYEQYF
. TRBJ2-3 TRBV29-1 . TGCAGCGTTGAAGGCCCTTGGGGTGCAGATACGCAGTATTTT CSVEGPWGADTQYF
. TRBJ1-6 TRBV7-9 . TGTGCCAGCAGCTTAGAGGGGGGAACCCTCCACTTT CASSLEGGTLHF
. TRBJ1-2 TRBV15 . TGTGCCACCAGCAGAGATCTACGGGGAGCTAACTATGGCTACACCTTC CATSRDLRGANYGYTF
. TRBJ2-7 TRBV13 TRBD2 TGTGCCAGCAGCCTCAGAGGGAGCGGGGACGAGCAGTACTTC CASSLRGSGDEQYF
. TRBJ1-6 TRBV7-9 . TGTGCCAGCAGCTTAAATTCACCCCTCCACTTT CASSLNSPLHF
. TRBJ2-7 TRBV29-1 . TGCAGCACCCACTGGGGGAGCGAGCAGTACTTC CSTHWGSEQYF
. TRBJ2-7 TRBV5-4 . TGTGCCAGCAGCCTTGACCCGACCTCCTACGAGCAGTACTTC CASSLDPTSYEQYF
. TRBJ1-2 TRBV11-2 . TGTGCCAGCAGCTTAGGCACGTCCGGTGGCTACACCTTC CASSLGTSGGYTF
. TRBJ2-1 TRBV5-6 . TGTGCCAGCAGCTTGGCCAGCGCGACGGGGTACAATGAGCAGTTCTTC CASSLASATGYNEQFF
. TRBJ2-7 TRBV7-9 . TGTGCCAGCAGCCCCCGGGACGGGCAACCCTACGAGCAGTACTTC CASSPRDGQPYEQYF
. TRBJ1-5 TRBV27 . TGTGCCAGCAGTTTGTACACTTTCCAGCCCCAGCATTTT CASSLYTFQPQHF
. TRBJ1-1 TRBV14 . TGTGCCAGCAGCCAATTTCAACCGGGACTAGAAGCTTTCTTT CASSQFQPGLEAFF
. TRBJ2-3 TRBV14 . TGTGCCAGCAGCCAAGAGGGGAGCGGCGCGAAGATAGATACGCAGTATTTT CASSQEGSGAKIDTQYF
. TRBJ1-1 TRBV10-3 . TGTGCCATCAGTGCGAACACTGAAGCTTTCTTT CAISANTEAFF
. TRBJ2-5 TRBV20-1 TRBD2 TGCAGTGCTAGAGCGGGGGGTTCGGAGACCCAGTACTTC CSARAGGSETQYF
. TRBJ2-7 TRBV27 . TGTGCCAGCAGTTCTGGCCCGGGGGGCCATAGGAGTTCCGGGCAGTACTTC CASSSGPGGHRSSGQYF
. TRBJ2-1 TRBV29-1 TRBD2 TGCAGCGCCGAAACTTTCGGGACTAGCGGGGAGAGAGGGGATGAGCAGTTCTTC CSAETFGTSGERGDEQFF
. TRBJ1-1 TRBV20-1 . TGCAGTGACTATCAAGGGGGGGGCACTGAAGCTTTCTTT CSDYQGGGTEAFF
. TRBJ1-2 TRBV10-3 TRBD1 TGTGCCATCACCGGGACAGGGGGCGGCTATGGCTACACCTTC CAITGTGGGYGYTF
. TRBJ1-1 TRBV7-3 . TGTGCCAGCAGTTATGGACATAACACTGAAGCTTTCTTT CASSYGHNTEAFF
. TRBJ1-1 TRBV28 TRBD1 TGTGCCAGCAGTTCACCGGGACAGAAGAACACTGAAGCTTTCTTT CASSSPGQKNTEAFF
once TRBJ2-1 TRBV20-1 TRBD2 TGCAGTGCTAGAGAGCGGGGGAGGAGCTCCTACAATGAGCAGTTCTTC CSARERGRSSYNEQFF
. TRBJ1-4 TRBV20-1 . TGCAGTGCTAGAGGCGGGAGTAATGAAAAACTGTTTTTT CSARGGSNEKLFF
once TRBJ2-7 TRBV4-1 . TGCGCCAGCAGCCAGACTGATCACTACGAGCAGTACTTC CASSQTDHYEQYF
. TRBJ2-4 TRBV30 TRBD1 TGTGCCACCCTCTCCCGGGACAGCCTCAAAAACATTCAGTACTTC CATLSRDSLKNIQYF
. TRBJ2-2 TRBV2 . TGTGCCAGCCTCTATGCCCAGCGACCGAGAACCGGGGAGCTGTTTTTT CASLYAQRPRTGELFF
once TRBJ2-7 TRBV25-1 . TGTGCCAGCAGTGCAGGGGAATCCTACGAGCAGTACTTC CASSAGESYEQYF
. TRBJ2-3 TRBV7-9 . TGTGCCAGCAGCTTAGTGCGTAGCACAGATACGCAGTATTTT CASSLVRSTDTQYF
. TRBJ2-3 TRBV28 . TGTGCCAGCAGTCCTAAGCCGGTACCCACAGATACGCAGTATTTT CASSPKPVPTDTQYF
once TRBJ2-1 TRBV7-2 . TGTGCCAGCAGCCTAGAGGAGCCGACACATGAGCAGTTCTTC CASSLEEPTHEQFF
. TRBJ1-1 TRBV28 . TGTGCCAGCAGTCTGACACCGATAGGGAACACTGAAGCTTTCTTT CASSLTPIGNTEAFF
. TRBJ2-7 TRBV5-1 TRBD1 TGCGCCAGCAGCATCACGACAGGGTCCTACGAGCAGTACTTC CASSITTGSYEQYF
. TRBJ1-1 TRBV13 . TGTGCCAGCAGCTCACAGGAAAACACTGAAGCTTTCTTT CASSSQENTEAFF
. TRBJ1-1 TRBV6-6 . TGTGCCAGCAGTTACTCGAAGATCATGAACACTGAAGCTTTCTTT CASSYSKIMNTEAFF
. TRBJ1-2 TRBV3-1 TRBD1 TGTGCCAGCGGGAACGGACAGGGGGCGCCTAACTATGGCTACACCTTC CASGNGQGAPNYGYTF
. TRBJ2-7 TRBV4-1 . TGCGCCAGCAGCCAAGACAGTCCCCATTACTACGAGCAGTACTTC CASSQDSPHYYEQYF
. TRBJ2-5 TRBV25-1 . TGTGCCAGCGGATGGACGGATCAAGAGACCCAGTACTTC CASGWTDQETQYF
once TRBJ2-1 TRBV7-6 . TGTGCCAGCAGCCCCGGGGGCATCCGCTACAATGAGCAGTTCTTC CASSPGGIRYNEQFF
. TRBJ2-7 TRBV9 . TGTGCCAGCAGCGCTACGACAGGCTACGAGCAGTACTTC CASSATTGYEQYF
. TRBJ2-7 TRBV15 TRBD2 TGTGCCACCAGCAGAGTCCGAGTACTAGCGGGGGATGACGAGCAGTACTTC CATSRVRVLAGDDEQYF
. TRBJ2-5 TRBV27 TRBD2 TGTGCCAGTAGCGGGGGGCAAGAGACCCAGTACTTC CASSGGQETQYF
. TRBJ1-1 TRBV29-1 . TGCAGCGTTGGGGTTGTTCGCACTGAAGCTTTCTTT CSVGVVRTEAFF